This TCR beta chain was recorded in a study of T cell responses to AZD1222 COVID-19 vaccine. Whole-study results and caveats: The study reported that nearly half of spike-specific TCRs target unmutated variant regions. Without day 14 samples, only post-peak T cell repertoires were studied.

From germline, CDR1 is MNHEY and CDR2 SVGEGT. The CDR3 is made up of 16 amino acids. The V and J ends lost 6 bases and 1 base, in that order; junction bases with no gene match: 6. With respect to this clone: The antigen is not known.

Assay used: immunoSEQ multiplex PCR; TCRdb lists only in-frame clones, some missing. Of fewer than 85,000 clones listed, more than 90% were seen once; the top ten hold around 4%. The material was peripheral blood, obtained on day 0 of AZD1222 vaccination. This receptor was taken from an adult in good health. The chain couples TRBV6-2 or TRBV6-3 to TRBJ2-5, with 12 bases identical to TRBD2. CDR3 residues: CASSPGLAGLQETQYF. Here the CDR3 DNA reads TGTGCCAGCAGCCCCGGACTAGCGGGGCTCCAAGAGACCCAGTACTTC.